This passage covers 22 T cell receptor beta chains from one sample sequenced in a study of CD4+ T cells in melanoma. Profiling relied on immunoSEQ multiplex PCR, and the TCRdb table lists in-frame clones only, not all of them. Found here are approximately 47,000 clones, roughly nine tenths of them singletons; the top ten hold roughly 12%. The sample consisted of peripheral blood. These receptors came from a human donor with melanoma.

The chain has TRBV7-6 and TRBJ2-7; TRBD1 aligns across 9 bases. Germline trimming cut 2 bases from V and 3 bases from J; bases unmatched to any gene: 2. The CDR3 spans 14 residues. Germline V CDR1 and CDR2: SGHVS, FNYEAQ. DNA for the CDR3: TGTGCCAGCAGCTTAAGACAGGGGGTCTACGAGCAGTACTTC. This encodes CASSLRQGVYEQYF.

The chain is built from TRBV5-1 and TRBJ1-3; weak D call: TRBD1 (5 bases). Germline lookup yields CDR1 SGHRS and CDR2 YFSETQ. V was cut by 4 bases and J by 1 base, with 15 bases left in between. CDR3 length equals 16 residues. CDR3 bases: TGCGCCAGCAGCACAGCTGGGGCTTCTTCTGGAAACACCATATATTTT. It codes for CASSTAGASSGNTIYF.

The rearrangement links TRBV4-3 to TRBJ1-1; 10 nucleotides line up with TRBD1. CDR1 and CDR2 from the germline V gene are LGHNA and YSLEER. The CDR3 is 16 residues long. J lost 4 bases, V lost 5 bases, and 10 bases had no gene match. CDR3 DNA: TGCGCCAGCAGCGAGAATGCCGGGACAGGGGCCACTGAAGCTTTCTTT. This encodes CASSENAGTGATEAFF.

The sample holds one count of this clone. The DNA of the CDR3 is TGTGCCAGCAGTTACCCCTCACCCCTCCACTTT. This sequence encodes CASSYPSPLHF. The chain recombines TRBV6-5 with TRBJ1-6; D uncertain. This CDR3 has 11 residues. Trimming removed 2 bases at V and 10 bases at J, with 3 bases between. Germline V gene data show CDR1 as MNHEY and CDR2 as SVGAGI.

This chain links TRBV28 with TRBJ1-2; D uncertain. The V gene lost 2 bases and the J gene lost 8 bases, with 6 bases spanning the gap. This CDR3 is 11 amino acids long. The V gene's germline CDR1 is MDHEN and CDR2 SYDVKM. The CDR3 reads CASSLNDGYTF. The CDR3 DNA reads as TGTGCCAGCAGTTTAAACGACGGCTACACCTTC.

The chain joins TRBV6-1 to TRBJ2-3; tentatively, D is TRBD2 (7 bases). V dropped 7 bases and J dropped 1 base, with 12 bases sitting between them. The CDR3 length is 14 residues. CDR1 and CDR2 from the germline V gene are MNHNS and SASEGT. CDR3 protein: CASIRGGGTDTQYF. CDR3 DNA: TGTGCCAGCATTCGCGGGGGCGGCACAGATACGCAGTATTTT.

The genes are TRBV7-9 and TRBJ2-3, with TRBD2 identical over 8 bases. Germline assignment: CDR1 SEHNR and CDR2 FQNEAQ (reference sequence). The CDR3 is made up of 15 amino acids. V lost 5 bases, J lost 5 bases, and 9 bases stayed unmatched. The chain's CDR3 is CASSPPGGAKDTQYF. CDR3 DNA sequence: TGTGCCAGCAGCCCACCCGGGGGGGCAAAAGATACGCAGTATTTT.

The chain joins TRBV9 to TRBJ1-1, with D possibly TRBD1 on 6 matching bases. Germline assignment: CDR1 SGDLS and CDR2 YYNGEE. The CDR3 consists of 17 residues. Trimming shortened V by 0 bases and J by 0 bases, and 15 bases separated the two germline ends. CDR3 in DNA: TGTGCCAGCAGCGTAGTAACAGGGCTACCGATGAACACTGAAGCTTTCTTT. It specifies CASSVVTGLPMNTEAFF.

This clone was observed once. DNA for the CDR3: TGTGCCAGCAGAGACAGTTGGAACACTGAAGCTTTCTTT. It codes for CASRDSWNTEAFF. The chain recombines TRBV6-5 with TRBJ1-1; D perhaps matches TRBD1 (5 bases). CDR1 is MNHEY, CDR2 SVGAGI, per germline. The ends were cut back, 6 bases at V and 1 base at J, with 9 bases in the middle. The CDR3 is made up of 13 amino acids.

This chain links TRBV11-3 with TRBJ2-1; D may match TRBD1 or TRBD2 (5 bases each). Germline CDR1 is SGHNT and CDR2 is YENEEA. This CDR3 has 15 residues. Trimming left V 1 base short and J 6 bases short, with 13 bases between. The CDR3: CASSLGQGELNEQFF. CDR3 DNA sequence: TGTGCCAGCAGCTTAGGGCAGGGAGAGCTCAATGAGCAGTTCTTC.

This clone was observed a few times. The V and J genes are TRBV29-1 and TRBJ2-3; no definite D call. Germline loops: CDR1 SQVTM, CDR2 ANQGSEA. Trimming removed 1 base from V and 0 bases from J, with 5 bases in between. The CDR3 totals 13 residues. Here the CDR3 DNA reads TGCAGCGTTGAAGGCGGCAGCACAGATACGCAGTATTTT. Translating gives CSVEGGSTDTQYF.

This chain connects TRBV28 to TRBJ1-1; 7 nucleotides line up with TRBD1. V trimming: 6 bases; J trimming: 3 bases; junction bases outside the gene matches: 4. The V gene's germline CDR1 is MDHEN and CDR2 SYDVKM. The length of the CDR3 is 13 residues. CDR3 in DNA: TGTGCCAGCAGAGACAGGGTTTACACTGAAGCTTTCTTT. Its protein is CASRDRVYTEAFF.

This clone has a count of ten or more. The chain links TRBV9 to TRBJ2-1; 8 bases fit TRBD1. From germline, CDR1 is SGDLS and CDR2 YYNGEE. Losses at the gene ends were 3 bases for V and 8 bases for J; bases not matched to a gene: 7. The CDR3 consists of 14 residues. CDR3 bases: TGTGCCAGCAGCGACCGGACAGGGTGGGATGAGCAGTTCTTC. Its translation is CASSDRTGWDEQFF.

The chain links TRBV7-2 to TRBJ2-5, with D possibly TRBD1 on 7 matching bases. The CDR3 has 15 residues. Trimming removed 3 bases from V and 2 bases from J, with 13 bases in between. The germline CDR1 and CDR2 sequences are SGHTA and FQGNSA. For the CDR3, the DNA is TGTGCCAGCAGCTTCAGGGGGGACCCACAAGAGACCCAGTACTTC. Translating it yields CASSFRGDPQETQYF.

CDR3 nucleotides: TGTGCCAGCAGCTCGGGGGGGGATTCTCCTAGGCAGTTCTTC. Protein sequence: CASSSGGDSPRQFF. The rearrangement uses TRBV7-3 and TRBJ2-1; 8 bases are a match to TRBD2. The CDR3 contains 14 residues. CDR1 and CDR2 from the germline V gene are SGHTA and FQGTGA. V was pared by 4 bases and J by 12 bases, with 11 bases of the junction left unmatched.

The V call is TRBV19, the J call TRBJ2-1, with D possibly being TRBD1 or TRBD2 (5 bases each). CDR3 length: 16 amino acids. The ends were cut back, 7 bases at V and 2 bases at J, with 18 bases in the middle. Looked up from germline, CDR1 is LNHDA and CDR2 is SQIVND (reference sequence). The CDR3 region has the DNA TGTGCCAGTACCCAGGCCCCCGGGACCCCCTACAATGAGCAGTTCTTC. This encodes CASTQAPGTPYNEQFF.

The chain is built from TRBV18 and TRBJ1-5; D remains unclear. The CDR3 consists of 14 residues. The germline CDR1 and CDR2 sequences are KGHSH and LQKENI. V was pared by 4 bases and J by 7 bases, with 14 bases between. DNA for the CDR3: TGTGCCAGCTCACGGGGAACTCGGGAACAGCCCCAGCATTTT. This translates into CASSRGTREQPQHF.

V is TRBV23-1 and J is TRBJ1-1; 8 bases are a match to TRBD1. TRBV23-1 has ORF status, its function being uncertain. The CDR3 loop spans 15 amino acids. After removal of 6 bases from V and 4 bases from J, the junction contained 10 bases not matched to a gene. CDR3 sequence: CASSLPQGVGTEAFF. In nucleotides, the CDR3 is TGCGCCAGCAGCCTACCACAGGGGGTGGGCACTGAAGCTTTCTTT.

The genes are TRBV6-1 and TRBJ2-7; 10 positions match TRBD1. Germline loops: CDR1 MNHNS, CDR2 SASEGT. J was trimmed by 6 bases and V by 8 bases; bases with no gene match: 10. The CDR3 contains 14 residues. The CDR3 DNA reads TGTGCCAGCCTTTCCGGGACAGGGGTCCTCGAGCAGTACTTC. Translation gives CASLSGTGVLEQYF.

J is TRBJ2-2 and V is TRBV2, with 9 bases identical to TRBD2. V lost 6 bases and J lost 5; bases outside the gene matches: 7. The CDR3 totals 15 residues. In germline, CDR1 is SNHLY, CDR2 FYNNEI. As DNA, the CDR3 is TGTGCCAGCAGGAAAGCGGGGGGACTTACCGGGGAGCTGTTTTTT. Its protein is CASRKAGGLTGELFF. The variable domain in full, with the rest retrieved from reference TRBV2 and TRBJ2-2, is EPEVTQTPSHQVTQMGQEVILRCVPISNHLYFYWYRQILGQKVEFLVSFYNNEISEKSEIFDDQFSVERPDGSNFTLKIRSTKLEDSAMYFCASRKAGGLTGELFFGEGSRLTVL.

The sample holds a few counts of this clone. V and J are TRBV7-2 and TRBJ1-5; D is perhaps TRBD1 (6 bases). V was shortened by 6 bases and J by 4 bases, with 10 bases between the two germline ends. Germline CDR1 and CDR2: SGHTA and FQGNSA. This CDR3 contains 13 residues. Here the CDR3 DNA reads TGTGCCAGCAGGCGAACAGGGAATCAGCCCCAGCATTTT. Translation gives CASRRTGNQPQHF.

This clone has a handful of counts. CDR3 loop: CASSKEGPGQFGLGYTF. In DNA form, the CDR3 reads TGTGCCAGCAGCAAAGAAGGGCCGGGACAGTTTGGATTAGGCTACACCTTC. This chain uses TRBV21-1 with TRBJ1-2; the D segment call TRBD1 is taken from the table without a DNA check. TRBV21-1 is recorded as a pseudogene. The CDR3 length is 17 residues.